Each of the 27 T cell receptor beta chains below was sequenced from the same sample in a study of T cells in Graves' hyperthyroidism and ophthalmopathy. TCR beta CDR3 sequences were amplified from RNA transcripts. Initially, a first-round RT-PCR of the TCR CDR3 employed the HTBI primer set. TCRdb recomputed calls from the multiplex PCR reads with MiXCR, one row per CDR3 protein. This table has more than 300,000 distinct CDR3 sequences, approximately 15% appearing once. The sample taken for sequencing was blood. Every receptor here comes from a woman in her 30s with Graves' ophthalmopathy.

This clonotype was seen repeatedly, ten times or more. This chain joins TRBV28 and TRBJ1-1; 7 bases fit TRBD1. CDR3 length: 13 residues. V shed 3 bases and J 10 bases; nucleotides not matched to a gene: 8. CDR1 and CDR2 (germline): MDHEN, SYDVKM. CDR3 sequence: CASSLTGPSVAFF. In DNA, the CDR3 is TGTGCCAGCAGTTTGACAGGGCCCTCAGTAGCTTTCTTT. Looking up the rest from reference TRBV28 and TRBJ1-1 gives the full variable domain: DVKVTQSSRYLVKRTGEKVFLECVQDMDHENMFWYRQDPGLGLRLIYFSYDVKMKEKGDIPEGYSVSREKKERFSLILESASTNQTSMYLCASSLTGPSVAFFGQGTRLTVV.

This clonotype came up many times. J is TRBJ2-7 and V is TRBV2; the D gene is possibly TRBD2 (5 bases). V lost 6 bases, J lost 0 bases, and 21 bases lay in between. CDR1 is SNHLY, CDR2 FYNNEI, per germline. The CDR3 spans 17 residues. The CDR3 sequence is CASRGRGRENSSYEQYF. The CDR3, as DNA: TGTGCCAGCAGGGGTAGAGGGAGAGAGAACAGCTCCTACGAGCAGTACTTC.

The chain carries TRBV7-8 and TRBJ2-7, with D perhaps TRBD2 (5 bases). Trimming shortened V by 5 bases and J by 3 bases, and 29 bases separated the two germline ends. The CDR3 has 19 residues. Germline loops: CDR1 SGHVS, CDR2 FQNEAQ. The CDR3 region has the DNA TGTGCCAGCAGCAAATATATTAAGCGGCGGATCTCGGATGGCTACGAGCAGTACTTC. Translating it yields CASSKYIKRRISDGYEQYF.

This clonotype was recorded at least ten times. V usage is TRBV20-1 and J usage is TRBJ1-6, with D possibly being TRBD1 (5 bases). Trimming took off 3 bases at V and 4 bases at J, with 10 bases between the two ends. Germline assignment: CDR1 DFQATT and CDR2 SNEGSKA (reference sequence). The CDR3 runs 14 residues. The CDR3 DNA reads as TGCAGTGCTAGTTCCGGGACGTATAATTCACCCCTCCACTTT. Translation gives CSASSGTYNSPLHF.

Ten or more counts support this clonotype. V is TRBV12-3 or TRBV12-4 and J is TRBJ1-4, with 8 bases lining up with TRBD1. Losses at the gene ends were 6 bases for V and 7 bases for J; bases not matched to a gene: 7. This CDR3 has 14 residues. Written as DNA, the CDR3 is TGTGCCAGCAGACGACAGGGGTCCGGTGAAAAACTGTTTTTT. This gives the protein CASRRQGSGEKLFF.

This clonotype was observed many times. V usage is TRBV20-1 and J usage is TRBJ1-4; a weak D match, TRBD1 (6 bases). Trimming took off 6 bases at V and 5 bases at J, with 13 bases between the two ends. The CDR3 has 13 amino acids. Germline CDR1 DFQATT, CDR2 SNEGSKA (reference sequence). The CDR3 nucleotides are TGCAGTGCCCCGGACAGCCAAAATGAAAAACTGTTTTTT. This encodes CSAPDSQNEKLFF.

There are a few counts of this clonotype. A much larger clonotype is one base distant, so this may be a read error. The rearrangement uses TRBV7-2 and TRBJ2-5; 10 positions agree with TRBD1. Looked up from germline, CDR1 is SGHTA and CDR2 is FQGNSA. This CDR3 is built from 17 residues. The CDR3 DNA reads as TGTGCCGGCAGCTCCGACAGGGGGCCTTTACGTTTGGAGACCCAGTACTTC. It specifies CAGSSDRGPLRLETQYF.

This clonotype was counted many times. This CDR3 reads CASSFGGGYNEQFF. The CDR3 DNA reads as TGTGCCAGCAGTTTTGGAGGTGGCTACAATGAGCAGTTCTTC. J is TRBJ2-1 and V is TRBV28; D is possibly TRBD2 (5 bases). The V gene's germline CDR1 is MDHEN and CDR2 SYDVKM. V dropped 3 bases and J dropped 3 bases, with 9 bases sitting between them. The CDR3 totals 14 residues.

This clonotype was observed many times. The chain is built from TRBV6-1 and TRBJ1-2; 7 positions agree with TRBD1. Germline CDR1 and CDR2: MNHNS and SASEGT. Trimming took 6 bases from V and 4 from J; bases not matched to a gene: 11. CDR3 size: 15 residues. CDR3 nucleotide sequence: TGTGCCAGCAGCGGCACAGGGGAAGTTGGCTATGGCTACACCTTC. Protein: CASSGTGEVGYGYTF.

This chain connects TRBV5-6 to TRBJ2-2; TRBD1 might be the D (5 bases). The CDR3 extends over 17 amino acids. With 0 bases removed from V and 1 base from J, the gap between germline ends came to 13 bases. Germline loops: CDR1 SGHDT, CDR2 YYEEEE. The CDR3 DNA reads TGTGCCAGCAGCTTGGTTCCAGGGATAGTGAACACCGGGGAGCTGTTTTTT. Amino acids: CASSLVPGIVNTGELFF.

This clonotype showed up many times. The V and J genes are TRBV12-3 or TRBV12-4 and TRBJ2-7; 10 bases match TRBD1. Germline trimming cut 7 bases from V and 7 bases from J; bases unmatched to any gene: 10. The CDR3 is 14 amino acids. The CDR3 bases are TGTGCCAGCACCACGGGACAGGGGTTCAGGGAGCAGTACTTC. Its translation is CASTTGQGFREQYF.

This clonotype appeared many times. This chain connects TRBV20-1 to TRBJ2-7; D perhaps matches TRBD2 (6 bases). The germline V gene has CDR1 DFQATT and CDR2 SNEGSKA (reference sequence). This CDR3 is built from 15 residues. Trimming left V 7 bases short and J 0 bases short, with 19 bases between. In DNA, the CDR3 is TGCAGTGTGGCGGCCGGGACTGCAACCTCCTACGAGCAGTACTTC. As protein: CSVAAGTATSYEQYF.

The V call is TRBV19, the J call TRBJ2-1, with D possibly matching TRBD1 (6 bases). CDR3 size: 18 residues. CDR1 is LNHDA and CDR2 is SQIVND in the germline V gene (reference sequence). V was shortened by 4 bases and J by 7 bases, with 26 bases between the two germline ends. The CDR3 bases are TGTGCCAGTAGTACCGGGGTCAGGGGCACTCCCCTAAGGAATGAGCAGTTCTTC. Its protein product is CASSTGVRGTPLRNEQFF.

In its sample, this clonotype was seen a few times. A much larger clone sits a single nucleotide away, making a read error possible. The V gene is TRBV20-1, the J gene TRBJ1-5; a possible D gene is TRBD1 (5 bases). Germline assignment: CDR1 DFQATT and CDR2 SNEGSKA (reference sequence). V was clipped by 6 bases and J by 5 bases, with 26 bases between them. CDR3 length: 17 residues. The CDR3 nucleotides read TGCAGTGCGAAGGCCGGGCCAGGGCAGAGGCCCGATCAGCCCCAGCATTTT. Translating it yields CSAKAGPGQRPDQPQHF.

This clonotype showed up many times. The chain couples TRBV11-1 to TRBJ2-2; TRBD2 agrees at 9 bases. This CDR3 region has 15 residues. Trimming removed 5 bases from V and 3 bases from J; junction bases left unmatched: 4. In germline, CDR1 is SGHAT, CDR2 FQDESV (reference sequence). CDR3 residues: CASSNSGGHTGELFF. For the CDR3, the DNA is TGTGCCAGCAGCAACAGCGGGGGGCACACCGGGGAGCTGTTTTTT.

This clonotype occurred many times. The chain is built from TRBV12-3 or TRBV12-4 and TRBJ2-5; 11 bases map to TRBD1. The CDR3 covers 14 residues. V lost 3 bases, J lost 5 bases, and 2 bases stayed unmatched. The CDR3 sequence: CASSLDRGRETQYF. The DNA for the CDR3 is TGTGCCAGCAGTTTGGACAGGGGGCGGGAGACCCAGTACTTC.

On this clonotype itself: Germline is not matched at one junction end, which may reflect a read error. This chain uses TRBV6-1 with TRBJ1-5; D is unresolved. The CDR3 length is 12 residues. Germline values: CDR1 MNHNS, CDR2 SASEGT. The CDR3 sequence: CASRRSEQPQHF. In nucleotides, the CDR3 is TGTGCCAGCAGAAGATCGGAGCAGCCCCAGCACTTT.

This chain connects TRBV5-6 to TRBJ2-7; 8 nucleotides match TRBD2. Germline V gene lookup returns CDR1 SGHDT and CDR2 YYEEEE. CDR3 length: 20 residues. V lost 0 bases, J lost 1 base, and 18 bases stayed unmatched. The CDR3 region has the DNA TGTGCCAGCAGCTTGGATAGGTCTGCGGGGGGCGGCTTTATATCCTACGAGCAGTACTTC. It specifies CASSLDRSAGGGFISYEQYF.

The J gene is TRBJ2-7, the V gene TRBV20-1; D possibly corresponds to TRBD2 (5 bases). The germline V gene encodes CDR1 DFQATT and CDR2 SNEGSKA (reference sequence). Trimming stripped 1 base from V and 0 bases from J, with 13 bases between. This CDR3 is 15 amino acids long. DNA of the CDR3: TGCAGTGCTAGAGTTTTACGGGGAATCTCCTACGAGCAGTACTTC. This sequence encodes CSARVLRGISYEQYF.

The chain is built from TRBV10-1 and TRBJ2-5, with D unclear. Between the trimmed V and J ends, which lost 3 bases and 1 base, there was a span of 12 bases. This CDR3 comprises 15 residues. Germline CDR1 reads WNHNN; CDR2 reads SYGVQD (reference sequence). The CDR3 DNA reads as TGCGCCAGCAGTGATGGAACAACAAGCCAAGAGACCCAGTACTTC. Encoded protein: CASSDGTTSQETQYF.

The rearrangement links TRBV6-1 to TRBJ2-6; D is possibly TRBD1 (5 bases). Between the trimmed V and J ends, which lost 3 bases and 2 bases, there was a span of 11 bases. The CDR3 loop spans 16 amino acids. Germline V lookup: CDR1 MNHNS, CDR2 SASEGT. The CDR3 coding sequence is TGTGCCAGCAGTGACCCGGCAGGGACTGGGGCCAACGTCCTGACTTTC. Amino acid sequence: CASSDPAGTGANVLTF.

This clonotype has a count of ten or more. The chain couples TRBV6-1 to TRBJ2-5; no clear D gene. The germline V and J ends were trimmed by 5 bases and 1 base, with 11 bases remaining between them. The CDR3 has 14 residues. CDR1 and CDR2 (germline): MNHNS, SASEGT. CDR3 nucleotides: TGTGCCAGCAGTATGGATCCGGGCCAAGAGACCCAGTACTTC. It codes for CASSMDPGQETQYF.

This clonotype was picked up many times. The chain joins TRBV20-1 to TRBJ2-5, with D uncertain. CDR3 length equals 14 residues. V lost 3 bases to trimming and J lost 1 base, with 12 bases between them. Germline V CDR1 and CDR2: DFQATT, SNEGSKA (reference sequence). The CDR3 loop is CSASGVRVQETQYF. The CDR3 nucleotides read TGCAGTGCTAGCGGTGTCAGAGTCCAAGAGACCCAGTACTTC.

This clonotype has at least ten counts. One junction end disagrees with the germline gene, perhaps due to a read error. The rearrangement uses TRBV20-1 and TRBJ2-1; no clear D. This CDR3 comprises 14 residues. Per the germline V gene, CDR1 is DFQATT and CDR2 is SNEGSKA (reference sequence). CDR3 DNA sequence: TGCAGTGCTAGAGAAGCCTCAGGTTCCAATGCGCAGTTCTTC. Protein product: CSAREASGSNAQFF.

This clonotype was counted ten times or more. The chain couples TRBV27 to TRBJ2-7; tentative D call: TRBD1 (6 bases). V lost 2 bases to trimming and J lost 3 bases, with 17 bases between them. The CDR3 sequence is 16 residues long. CDR1 is MNHEY, CDR2 SMNVEV, per germline (reference sequence). DNA of the CDR3: TGTGCCAGCAGTTTAACGGGACAACTTGATCTCTACGAGCAGTACTTC. It translates to CASSLTGQLDLYEQYF.

The chain links TRBV12-3 or TRBV12-4 to TRBJ2-2; 12 bases map to TRBD1. This CDR3 has 21 amino acids. V gave up 5 bases and J gave up 3 bases; unmatched junction bases: 19. DNA of the CDR3: TGTGCCAGCAGTGGACCCGGGGGACAGGGGGCGATGGGGGCGGACACCGGGGAGCTGTTTTTT. Its protein product is CASSGPGGQGAMGADTGELFF.

On this clonotype itself: A read error is possible here, since a much larger clone lies one base away. The missing conserved phenylalanine or tryptophan at the end of this CDR3 makes a read error likely. The chain combines TRBV15 with TRBJ2-7; TRBD2 agrees at 9 bases. The V segment lost 5 bases and the J segment 4 bases; nucleotides outside the gene matches: 6. Germline V gene sequence: CDR1 LNHNV, CDR2 YYDKDF (reference sequence). The CDR3 covers 14 residues. The CDR3 loop is CATSWSGGSYEQYY. The CDR3 coding sequence is TGTGCCACCAGCTGGAGCGGGGGGTCTTACGAGCAGTACTAC.